The 26 T cell receptor beta chains given below trace back to one sample, sequenced in a study of T cells in Graves' hyperthyroidism and ophthalmopathy (dated by TCRdb to about 2019). The library came from multiplex PCR. Reads for this sample came from an Illumina HiSeq 2000. TCR beta CDR3 regions were amplified from RNA transcripts. The TCR CDR3 was subjected to a first round of RT-PCR using the HTBI primer set and the Qiagen OneStep RT-PCR kit. The raw public reads went through TCRdb reprocessing: fastp at Q25, MiXCR clone calling, in-frame beta chains kept. Each CDR3 protein appears once, grouped with its most common genes and DNA. For this sample there are about 350,000 distinct CDR3 sequences; about a sixth appear just once. The top ten clones comprise less than 20% of the sample. Source material: blood. The receptors here all came from a woman aged 40-49 years with Graves' ophthalmopathy.

There are many counts of this clonotype. The chain combines TRBV6-2 or TRBV6-3 with TRBJ2-7, with D possibly matching TRBD2 (5 bases). The CDR3 consists of 12 residues. Between the trimmed V and J ends, which lost 3 bases and 6 bases, there was a span of 9 bases. CDR1 and CDR2 (germline): MNHEY, SVGEGT. The CDR3 is CASSYRGLEQYF. The DNA of the CDR3 is TGTGCCAGCAGTTATAGAGGGCTCGAGCAGTACTTC.

This clonotype appeared a few times. The chain uses TRBV3-1 and TRBJ1-2, with 10 bases fitting TRBD1. Germline CDR1 LGHDT, CDR2 YNNKEL (reference sequence). This CDR3 is 15 amino acids long. Trimming cost V 2 bases and J 5 bases; bases outside gene matches: 5. The DNA for the CDR3 is TGTGCCAGCAGCCAACCGGGACAGGGGATTTATGGCTACACCTTC. It encodes CASSQPGQGIYGYTF.

This clonotype was picked up many times. V and J are TRBV29-1 and TRBJ1-5, with D maybe TRBD1 (5 bases). The CDR3 loop spans 14 amino acids. V was trimmed by 8 bases and J by 0 bases, leaving 14 bases between them. Germline lookup yields CDR1 SQVTM and CDR2 ANQGSEA. In DNA, the CDR3 is TGCAGCATTGGGGACGGATATAGCAATCAGCCCCAGCATTTT. Translation: CSIGDGYSNQPQHF.

Note on this clonotype: At one of its ends the junction is not consistent with the germline gene, which may arise from a read error. The V and J genes are TRBV27 and TRBJ1-1; D remains unclear. The CDR3 consists of 14 residues. The germline CDR1 and CDR2 sequences are MNHEY and SMNVEV (reference sequence). CDR3: CASSLCTVRTEAYF. CDR3 bases: TGTGCCAGCAGTTTATGCACAGTGCGCACTGAAGCTTACTTT.

On this clonotype itself: One end of the junction varies from germline; a read error may be responsible. CDR3: CASSPNHRAVRDEQYF. The DNA of the CDR3 is TGCGCCAGCAGCCCTAATCACCGGGCCGTGAGGGACGAGCAGTACTTC. The chain uses TRBV11-1 and TRBJ2-7; possibly TRBD2 for D (5 bases). Germline loops: CDR1 SGHAT, CDR2 FQDESV (reference sequence). This CDR3 has 16 residues.

This clonotype has a count of ten or more. The V gene is TRBV28, the J gene TRBJ2-7; D is perhaps TRBD1 or TRBD2 (5 bases each). CDR1 is MDHEN, CDR2 SYDVKM, per germline. The CDR3 has 15 amino acids. V shed 7 bases and J shed 0 bases, with 16 bases lying between them. Written as DNA, the CDR3 is TGTGCCAGCACCGGGTCCGGGACCGCCTCCTACGAGCAGTACTTC. Residues: CASTGSGTASYEQYF.

This clonotype was picked up many times. The chain joins TRBV12-3 or TRBV12-4 to TRBJ2-7, with a tentative D call TRBD2 (6 bases). This CDR3 has 13 residues. The V gene lost 6 bases and the J gene lost 6 bases, with 15 bases spanning the gap. The CDR3 bases are TGTGCCAGCAGCCCTTTTGCGGGGAGCGAGCAGTACTTC. It codes for CASSPFAGSEQYF.

This chain uses TRBV19 with TRBJ1-1; no firm D call. CDR1 LNHDA and CDR2 SQIVND come from the germline V gene (reference sequence). V shed 5 bases and J shed 2 bases, with 12 bases lying between them. The CDR3 runs 14 residues. The CDR3 loop reads CASSPARTNTEAFF. The CDR3 DNA sequence: TGTGCCAGTAGTCCGGCCAGAACTAACACTGAAGCTTTCTTT.

This chain uses TRBV30 with TRBJ2-7, with D uncertain. The CDR3 is 15 amino acids. Trimming cost V 1 base and J 5 bases, with 18 bases left between them. Germline CDR1 GTSNPN, CDR2 SVGIG (reference sequence). The CDR3 bases are TGTGCCTGGAGTGAGTCAGGCAGGTATAGGGACGAGCAGTACTTC. Its protein is CAWSESGRYRDEQYF. Full variable domain (missing parts from reference TRBV30 and TRBJ2-7): SQTIHQWPATLVQPVGSPLSLECTVEGTSNPNLYWYRQAAGRGLQLLFYSVGIGQISSEVPQNLSASRPQDRQFILSSKKLLLSDSGFYLCAWSESGRYRDEQYFGPGTRLTVT.

This clonotype was picked up a small number of times. The chain is built from TRBV3-1 and TRBJ2-5, with D hard to call. CDR1 and CDR2 (germline): LGHDT, YNNKEL (reference sequence). This CDR3 spans 15 amino acids. V lost 2 bases and J 2 bases, leaving 12 bases between the germline ends. The CDR3 DNA sequence: TGTGCCAGCAGCCAATTTCGGGTTCGGCAAGAGACCCAGTACTTC. Protein sequence: CASSQFRVRQETQYF.

This clonotype has a count of ten or more. The V gene is TRBV12-3 or TRBV12-4, the J gene TRBJ2-7; 7 bases line up with TRBD2. The CDR3 covers 13 residues. After removal of 6 bases from V and 3 bases from J, the junction contained 5 bases not matched to a gene. The chain's CDR3 is CASRLRDYYEQYF. DNA of the CDR3: TGTGCCAGCAGGCTCCGGGACTACTACGAGCAGTACTTC.

V gene TRBV12-3 or TRBV12-4 combines with J gene TRBJ1-1; the D is unclear. The CDR3 length is 13 residues. Between the trimmed V and J ends, which lost 6 bases and 6 bases, there was a span of 14 bases. The CDR3 coding sequence is TGTGCCAGCAGCCTATTCAGCGGACCTGAAGCTTTCTTT. It specifies CASSLFSGPEAFF.

The rearrangement links TRBV6-2 or TRBV6-3 to TRBJ2-5; TRBD2 might be the D (5 bases). CDR3 length: 14 amino acids. CDR1 and CDR2 (germline): MNHEY, SVGEGT. Trimming cost V 2 bases and J 1 base, with 8 bases left between them. The CDR3 loop is CASSYRRFQETQYF. As DNA, the CDR3 is TGTGCCAGCAGTTACCGGAGGTTCCAAGAGACCCAGTACTTC.

This clonotype was seen many times. The chain links TRBV19 to TRBJ1-2; D not certain. Per germline, CDR1 LNHDA and CDR2 SQIVND (reference sequence). V lost 3 bases, J lost 0 bases, and 8 bases lay in between. This CDR3 has 14 residues. Here the CDR3 DNA reads TGTGCCAGTAGTATTACAGCTTCTAACTATGGCTACACCTTC. Translated: CASSITASNYGYTF.

This clonotype came up many times. The gene calls are TRBV11-2 and TRBJ2-5, with TRBD2 matching 7 bases. The CDR3 extends over 19 amino acids. V was pared by 1 base and J by 4 bases, with 18 bases of the junction left unmatched. Germline V gives CDR1 SGHAT, CDR2 FQNNGV. The CDR3 here is CASSLVSAGESGGVETQYF. CDR3 in DNA: TGTGCCAGCAGCTTAGTTTCGGCGGGAGAGTCAGGCGGAGTAGAGACCCAGTACTTC.

This clonotype came up many times. The chain uses TRBV20-1 and TRBJ2-7; 9 bases match TRBD1. The V segment lost 5 bases and the J segment 9 bases; nucleotides outside the gene matches: 14. This CDR3 region has 14 residues. CDR1 and CDR2 (germline): DFQATT, SNEGSKA (reference sequence). The CDR3 spells CSAQARDRVAVQYF. CDR3 DNA: TGCAGTGCTCAGGCCCGGGACAGGGTGGCGGTGCAGTACTTC.

This clonotype has ten or more counts. The chain uses TRBV28 and TRBJ2-7; possible D gene TRBD1, 6 bases. Germline values: CDR1 MDHEN, CDR2 SYDVKM. The CDR3 has 14 residues. Trimming took off 3 bases at V and 1 base at J, with 10 bases between the two ends. The CDR3 DNA sequence: TGTGCCAGCAGTTTTGCCACAGGGTCCTACGAGCAGTACTTC. It specifies CASSFATGSYEQYF.

At least ten counts were recorded for this clonotype. The V and J genes are TRBV29-1 and TRBJ2-7; 10 positions match TRBD1. The ends lost 7 bases at V and 5 bases at J; junction bases unmatched: 11. CDR1 is SQVTM, CDR2 ANQGSEA, per germline. There are 14 residues in the CDR3. The CDR3: CSATSTGGFHEQYF. The CDR3 DNA sequence: TGCAGCGCGACGTCGACAGGGGGCTTCCACGAGCAGTACTTC.

This clonotype was detected ten times or more. The J gene is TRBJ2-7, the V gene TRBV12-5; the D is unclear. Germline lookup yields CDR1 LGHNT and CDR2 FRNRAP. Trimming shortened V by 0 bases and J by 1 base, and 22 bases separated the two germline ends. This CDR3 region has 19 residues. Here the CDR3 DNA reads TGTGCTAGTGGTTTGGTACTGTCCGATTTGCAATTTGGGTCCTACGAGCAGTACTTC. Its translation is CASGLVLSDLQFGSYEQYF.

This sequence joins TRBV4-3 and TRBJ2-1; no firm D call. The CDR3 is made up of 14 amino acids. V shed 1 base and J shed 8 bases, with 12 bases lying between them. The germline CDR1 and CDR2 sequences are LGHNA and YSLEER. CDR3 in amino acids: CASSQGVLDYEQFF. The CDR3 DNA reads as TGCGCCAGCAGCCAAGGAGTCTTAGACTATGAGCAGTTCTTC.

This clonotype was recorded many times. The chain has TRBV2 and TRBJ2-7, with D possibly matching TRBD2 (7 bases). The CDR3 covers 14 residues. With 11 bases removed from V and 5 bases from J, the gap between germline ends came to 22 bases. From germline, CDR1 is SNHLY and CDR2 FYNNEI. CDR3 loop: CAGGLGGASNEQYF. The CDR3, as DNA: TGTGCCGGCGGGCTGGGGGGGGCCTCGAACGAGCAGTACTTC.

This clonotype was seen many times. The CDR3 loop reads CASSLGYLGDQPQHF. The CDR3 DNA sequence: TGTGCCAGCAGTTTGGGGTACCTGGGAGATCAGCCCCAGCATTTT. The rearrangement joins TRBV28 to TRBJ1-5; D unclear. Per germline, CDR1 MDHEN and CDR2 SYDVKM. CDR3 length: 15 residues. V lost 3 bases to trimming and J lost 5 bases, with 14 bases between them.

Many counts were recorded for this clonotype. The chain combines TRBV4-2 with TRBJ2-7, with D possibly being TRBD1 or TRBD2 (5 bases each). Germline lookup yields CDR1 LGHNA and CDR2 YNFKEQ. Trimming took off 2 bases at V and 2 bases at J, with 13 bases between the two ends. The CDR3 sequence is 15 residues long. This CDR3 reads CASSQQEPGPYEQYF. DNA for the CDR3: TGTGCCAGCAGCCAACAAGAGCCGGGACCCTACGAGCAGTACTTC.

This rearrangement joins TRBV12-3 or TRBV12-4 to TRBJ1-2; D remains unclear. The CDR3 runs 13 residues. V dropped 5 bases and J dropped 8 bases, with 15 bases sitting between them. The CDR3, as DNA: TGTGCCAGCAGTCCCGTGCAGGAGCGCGGCTACACCTTC. It codes for CASSPVQERGYTF.

The chain employs TRBV24-1 and TRBJ2-7; maybe TRBD1 (6 bases). CDR1 and CDR2 (germline): KGHDR, SFDVKD. The CDR3 loop spans 16 amino acids. Trimming cost V 4 bases and J 4 bases, with 19 bases left between them. The chain's CDR3 is CATSEGTSLTGYEQYF. For the CDR3, the DNA is TGTGCCACCAGTGAAGGGACATCACTTACGGGTTACGAGCAGTACTTC.

This clonotype was seen many times. This sequence joins TRBV5-1 and TRBJ2-7, with 14 bases lining up with TRBD2. Trimming at V came to 4 bases and at J to 7 bases, leaving 7 bases not matched to a gene. Germline V gives CDR1 SGHRS, CDR2 YFSETQ. CDR3 size: 15 residues. This CDR3 reads CASSRGLAGAGEQYF. CDR3 bases: TGCGCCAGCAGCAGGGGACTAGCGGGAGCCGGAGAGCAGTACTTC. Full variable domain (rest looked up from reference TRBV5-1 and TRBJ2-7): KAGVTQTPRYLIKTRGQQVTLSCSPISGHRSVSWYQQTPGQGLQFLFEYFSETQRNKGNFPGRFSGRQFSNSRSEMNVSTLELGDSALYLCASSRGLAGAGEQYFGPGTRLTVT.